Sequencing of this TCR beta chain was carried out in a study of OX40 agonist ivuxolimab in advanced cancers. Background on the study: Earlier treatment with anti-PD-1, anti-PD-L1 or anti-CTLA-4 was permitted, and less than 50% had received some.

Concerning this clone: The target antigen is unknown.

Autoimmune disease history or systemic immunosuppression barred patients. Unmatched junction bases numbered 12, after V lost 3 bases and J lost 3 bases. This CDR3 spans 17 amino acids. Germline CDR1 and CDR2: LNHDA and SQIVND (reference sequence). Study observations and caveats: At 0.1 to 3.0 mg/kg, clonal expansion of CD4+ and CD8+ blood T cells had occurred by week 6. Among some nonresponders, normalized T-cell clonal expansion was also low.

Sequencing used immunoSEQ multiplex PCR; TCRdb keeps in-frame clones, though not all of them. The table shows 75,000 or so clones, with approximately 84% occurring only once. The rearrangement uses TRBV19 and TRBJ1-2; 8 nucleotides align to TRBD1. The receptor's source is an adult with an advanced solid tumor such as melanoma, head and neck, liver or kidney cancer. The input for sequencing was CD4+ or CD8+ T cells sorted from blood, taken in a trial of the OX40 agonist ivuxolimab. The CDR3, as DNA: TGTGCCAGTAGTATTCAACAGGGGGGGTTTTTTGACTATGGCTACACCTTC. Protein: CASSIQQGGFFDYGYTF. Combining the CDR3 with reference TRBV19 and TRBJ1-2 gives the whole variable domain DGGITQSPKYLFRKEGQNVTLSCEQNLNHDAMYWYRQDPGQGLRLIYYSQIVNDFQKGDIAEGYSVSREKKESFPLTVTSAQKNPTAFYLCASSIQQGGFFDYGYTFGSGTRLTVV.